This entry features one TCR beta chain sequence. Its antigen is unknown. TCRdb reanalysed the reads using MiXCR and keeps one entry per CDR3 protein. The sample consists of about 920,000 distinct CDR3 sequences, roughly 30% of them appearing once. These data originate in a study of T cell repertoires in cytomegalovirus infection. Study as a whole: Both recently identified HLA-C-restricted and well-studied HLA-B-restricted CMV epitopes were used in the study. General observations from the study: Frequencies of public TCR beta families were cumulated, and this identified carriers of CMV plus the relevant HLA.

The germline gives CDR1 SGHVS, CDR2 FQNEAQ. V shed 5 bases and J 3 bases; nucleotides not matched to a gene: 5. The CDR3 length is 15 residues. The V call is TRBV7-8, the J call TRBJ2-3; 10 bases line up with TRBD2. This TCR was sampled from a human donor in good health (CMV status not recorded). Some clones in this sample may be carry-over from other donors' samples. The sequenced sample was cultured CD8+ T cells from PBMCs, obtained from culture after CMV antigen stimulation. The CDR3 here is CASSPGTSATDTQYF. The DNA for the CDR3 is TGTGCCAGCAGCCCTGGGACTAGCGCGACAGATACGCAGTATTTT.